This T cell receptor beta chain was recovered during a study of blood T cells in healthy people across ages. Roughly 10 milliliters of peripheral blood were drawn from each donor into EDTA-treated tubes. Germline lookup yields CDR1 MDHEN and CDR2 SYDVKM. The CDR3 contains 15 residues. The V and J ends lost 5 bases and 8 bases respectively, with 21 bases between them. It was with a sample-barcoded 5' primer and a J-beta primer mix that a second PCR of about 6 to 12 cycles was run. Using its own MiXCR run on the 5' RACE reads, TCRdb lists one record per CDR3 protein. The sample lists some 940,000 distinct CDR3 sequences, 29% seen once, with roughly 10% in the top ten. Another study also made use of these data, one on T cells of mothers and their children.

This sequence was found in a middle-aged woman in good health. The rearrangement links TRBV28 to TRBJ1-2; D might be TRBD1 (6 bases). Sequenced sample: blood. CDR3 sequence reads: CASSPSEFRGDGYTF. The CDR3, as DNA: TGTGCCAGCAGTCCCTCTGAGTTCAGGGGCGACGGCTACACCTTC.